Detailed here is one T cell receptor (beta chain). Its antigen is unidentified. A single record per CDR3 protein comes from TCRdb applying MiXCR to the 5' RACE reads. This sample has some 300,000 distinct CDR3 sequences, with 20% to 25% found just once. The record originates from a study of T-cell memory formation after mild COVID-19. At the level of the study: The TCR clusters were mostly specific to one donor.

Study-wide results and limits: Contracting CD8+ clones were enriched in EMRA, CD4+ mainly in CM and EM. While clones contracting from day 15 to 85 were balanced between CD4 and CD8, later expanders leaned CD4+.

Looked up from germline, CDR1 is MNHEY and CDR2 is SVGAGI. V trimming: 6 bases; J trimming: 4 bases; junction bases outside the gene matches: 2. This CDR3 is built from 13 residues. V and J are TRBV6-5 and TRBJ1-5; 8 bases match TRBD1. This clonotype was obtained from a man aged 18 to 30 who had mild COVID-19 (a few samples of this study predate the infection). Cell type and time point are not known. Sequenced material: PBMCs or a T cell subset sorted from them (not recorded which). CDR3 sequence reads: CASRTGANQPQHF. CDR3 bases: TGTGCCAGCAGGACAGGGGCGAATCAGCCCCAGCATTTT.